This T cell receptor beta chain was sequenced for a study of blood T cells in healthy people across ages. CDR1 and CDR2 from the germline V gene are SGHVS and FQNEAQ. V lost 5 bases and J lost 0; bases outside the gene matches: 6. The CDR3 is 16 amino acids. Using a J-beta primer mix together with a sample-barcoded 5' primer, a second PCR was run for roughly 6 to 12 cycles. One entry per CDR3 protein results from TCRdb running MiXCR on the 5' RACE reads. The data hold 780,000 or so distinct CDR3 sequences, with around 25% observed a single time. These same records also appear under a second study, on T cells of mothers and their children.

This chain connects TRBV7-8 to TRBJ1-5; TRBD1 agrees at 8 bases. The material sequenced was blood. The TCR sequence derives from a boy between 10 and 17 years old in good health. CDR3 in amino acids: CASSPRTGTSNQPQHF. DNA of the CDR3: TGTGCCAGCAGCCCCCGGACAGGGACTAGCAATCAGCCCCAGCATTTT.